This T cell receptor beta chain derives from a study of T cell repertoires in cytomegalovirus infection. Across the whole study: It was the public TCR beta signatures that indicated both CMV infection and matching HLA type. Study results and caveats: Summed frequency of public TCR beta families distinguished CMV carriers with the relevant HLA.

This clonotype was seen a few times. Antigen specificity is unknown. TCRdb fed the reads into MiXCR, producing one record per CDR3 protein. In the table there are over 250,000 distinct CDR3 sequences, roughly a fifth of which are singletons. The sequence was obtained from a human donor in good health (CMV status not recorded). Some clones in this sample may be carry-over from other donors' samples. The sequencing used cultured PBMCs, collected from culture after CMV antigen stimulation.

In DNA form, the CDR3 reads TGTGCCAGCAGTGAAGCGCTTACGGGGGTGGAGAGCACAGATACGCAGTATTTT. It yields the protein CASSEALTGVESTDTQYF. The rearrangement links TRBV6-1 to TRBJ2-3, with a weak D call TRBD2 (6 bases). V was pared by 0 bases and J by 0 bases, with 16 bases between. Germline CDR1 reads MNHNS; CDR2 reads SASEGT. CDR3 length equals 18 residues.